Sequencing of this T cell receptor beta chain was carried out in a study of blood T cell repertoires in COVID-19. Repertoires were generated with immunoSEQ multiplex PCR, while TCRdb's copy carries only in-frame clones and drops some. This repertoire shows 110,000 to 150,000 clones, around 86% found once; its top ten account for under 4.5%. Germline assignment: CDR1 SGHRS and CDR2 YFSETQ. The J segment lost 4 bases and the V segment lost 0 bases, leaving 0 bases of the junction unmatched. The length of the CDR3 is 14 residues. The source is a man aged 45 to 65 who had recovered from COVID-19. The V and J genes are TRBV5-1 and TRBJ2-4; 8 bases are shared with TRBD1. Sample: PBMCs or T cells enriched from blood (not recorded which). The CDR3 DNA reads as TGCGCCAGCAGCTTGGGGACAGGGAAAAACATTCAGTACTTC. Its translation is CASSLGTGKNIQYF. Full variable domain (missing parts from reference TRBV5-1 and TRBJ2-4): KAGVTQTPRYLIKTRGQQVTLSCSPISGHRSVSWYQQTPGQGLQFLFEYFSETQRNKGNFPGRFSGRQFSNSRSEMNVSTLELGDSALYLCASSLGTGKNIQYFGAGTRLSVL.